The subject of this entry is one T cell receptor (beta chain). Profiled with immunoSEQ multiplex PCR; TCRdb holds only in-frame clones, not every one. Here the sample spans around 90,000 clones, 85% to 95% being singletons. The sample comes from a study of blood T cell repertoires in COVID-19. Study-wide background: The cDNA or gDNA used as material had been derived from T cells, B-cell-depleted T cells, or PBMCs.

In germline, CDR1 is KGHDR, CDR2 SFDVKD. The CDR3 spans 16 residues. Unmatched junction bases numbered 6, after V lost 4 bases and J lost 2 bases. The receptor comes from a woman aged 55-70 years with active COVID-19. The genes are TRBV24-1 and TRBJ2-1; TRBD1 aligns across 8 bases. The sample taken for sequencing was peripheral blood. CDR3 region: CATSDSRGLAYNEQFF. CDR3 coding DNA: TGTGCCACCAGTGACAGCAGGGGGCTAGCCTACAATGAGCAGTTCTTC.